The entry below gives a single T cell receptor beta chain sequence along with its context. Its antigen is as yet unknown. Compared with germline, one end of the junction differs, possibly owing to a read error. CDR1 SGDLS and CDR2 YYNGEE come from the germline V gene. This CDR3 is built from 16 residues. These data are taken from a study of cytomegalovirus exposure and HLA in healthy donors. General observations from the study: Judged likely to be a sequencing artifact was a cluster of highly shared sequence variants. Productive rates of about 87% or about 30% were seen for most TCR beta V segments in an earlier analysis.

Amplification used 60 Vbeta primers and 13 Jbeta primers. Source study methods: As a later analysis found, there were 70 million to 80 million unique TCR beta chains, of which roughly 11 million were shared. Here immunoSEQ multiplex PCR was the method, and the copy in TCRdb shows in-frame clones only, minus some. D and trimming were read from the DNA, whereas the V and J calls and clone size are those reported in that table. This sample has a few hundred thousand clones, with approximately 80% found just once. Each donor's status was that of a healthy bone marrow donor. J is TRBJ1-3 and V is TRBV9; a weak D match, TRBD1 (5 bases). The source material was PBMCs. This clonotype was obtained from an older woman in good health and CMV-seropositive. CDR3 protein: CAGSSLLGGTGNTIYF. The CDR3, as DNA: TGTGCCGGCAGCTCCCTATTGGGGGGGACGGGTAACACCATATATTTT.